This T cell receptor (beta chain) was observed in a study of T-cell memory formation after mild COVID-19. Germline CDR1 reads LNHNV; CDR2 reads YYDKDF (reference sequence). The CDR3 runs 14 residues. V was pared by 6 bases and J by 0 bases, with 11 bases between. Each CDR3 protein gets one entry after TCRdb re-called the 5' RACE reads with MiXCR. The sample has hundreds of thousands of distinct CDR3 sequences, more than 15% seen once. The V and J genes are TRBV15 and TRBJ2-5; D is tentatively TRBD1 or TRBD2 (5 bases each). The receptor was derived from a man between 18 and 35 years old who had mild COVID-19 (a few samples of this study predate the infection). Cell type and time point are not known. The sequencing input was PBMCs or a T cell subset sorted from them (not recorded which). CDR3 in amino acids: CATRGRGNQETQYF. CDR3 bases: TGTGCCACCAGGGGACGGGGCAACCAAGAGACCCAGTACTTC.